The entry that follows covers one T cell receptor beta chain sequence. These data come from a study of T cells in localized non-small cell lung cancer. Some clones are missing from TCRdb's copy, which holds only in-frame ones; the method was immunoSEQ multiplex PCR. There are tens of thousands of clones in the sample; more than 75% occur only once, and 25% to 30% lies in the top ten. Source: peripheral blood, taken before any cancer treatment. This TCR derives from a male donor at least 60 years old with stage I squamous cell lung carcinoma.

CDR3 region: CASSLQQGYEQFF. The CDR3 DNA reads TGTGCCAGCTCCCTTCAGCAGGGCTATGAGCAGTTCTTC. V is TRBV18 and J is TRBJ2-1; possibly TRBD1 for D (5 bases). Germline loops: CDR1 KGHSH, CDR2 LQKENI. V lost 6 bases and J 8 bases, leaving 14 bases between the germline ends. The CDR3 length is 13 residues.